This T cell receptor beta chain was documented in a study of blood T cell repertoires in COVID-19. For the study at large: Acute and convalescent COVID-19 specimens originated in the United States, Italy and Spain. PBMCs, B-cell-depleted T cells, or T cells provided the cDNA or gDNA that made up the material.

Participant-given clinical history determined each cohort assignment. The method was immunoSEQ multiplex PCR; TCRdb's version includes in-frame clones alone and lacks a portion of them. The data show approximately 320,000 clones, more than 90% seen once. Germline V gene data show CDR1 as SGHDT and CDR2 as YYEEEE. The V and J ends lost 4 bases and 7 bases, in that order; junction bases with no gene match: 11. This CDR3 comprises 16 residues. Sequences were obtained from PBMCs or T cells enriched from blood (not recorded which). The sequence derives from a man in his 60s who had recovered from COVID-19. This sequence joins TRBV5-6 and TRBJ2-5, with TRBD2 matching 12 bases. CDR3 nucleotides: TGTGCCAGCAGCGTGCGGCTAGCGGGGGGGACGCGGACCCAGTACTTC. This translates into CASSVRLAGGTRTQYF.